The 27 T cell receptor beta chains given below trace back to one sample, sequenced in a study of CD8 T cells in Susac syndrome. Reverse transcription used roughly 0.45 to 1 ug RNA and random hexamers. TCRdb ran MiXCR on the immunoSEQ multiplex PCR reads and lists one entry per CDR3 protein. Altogether 100,000 or so distinct CDR3 sequences are present, approximately 91% being singletons, with the ten largest covering 0.11% to 0.15%. Sequencing was carried out using CD4+ T cells from PBMCs. The receptor source for this set is a human donor in good health.

The rearrangement uses TRBV10-3 and TRBJ2-5; possible D gene TRBD2, 6 bases. CDR1 and CDR2 (germline): ENHRY, SYGVKD. CDR3 length: 15 amino acids. V lost 1 base and J lost 5, with 14 bases in between. The CDR3 nucleotides read TGTGCCATCAGTGAGTGGGCGGGGACGAGCGAGACCCAGTACTTC. Translation gives CAISEWAGTSETQYF.

This clonotype was observed once. The rearrangement uses TRBV28 and TRBJ2-4, with D perhaps matching TRBD1 (5 bases). V was clipped by 7 bases and J by 0 bases, with 22 bases between them. This CDR3 region has 18 residues. Looked up from germline, CDR1 is MDHEN and CDR2 is SYDVKM. The CDR3 DNA is TGTGCCAGCACGTCAGGGCCTCTCGTAGGTGTAGCCAAAAACATTCAGTACTTC. Translated: CASTSGPLVGVAKNIQYF.

The chain employs TRBV7-2 and TRBJ2-2; D is undetermined. V was clipped by 1 base and J by 4 bases, with 10 bases between them. This CDR3 spans 15 amino acids. Germline CDR1 is SGHTA and CDR2 is FQGNSA. CDR3 residues: CASSLVQIGTGELFF. Here the CDR3 DNA reads TGTGCCAGCAGCTTAGTACAGATCGGCACCGGGGAGCTGTTTTTT.

The chain recombines TRBV15 with TRBJ2-5; 9 positions agree with TRBD1. The J segment lost 4 bases and the V segment lost 8 bases, leaving 14 bases of the junction unmatched. This CDR3 is 16 amino acids long. Germline lookup yields CDR1 LNHNV and CDR2 YYDKDF (reference sequence). The CDR3 bases are TGTGCCACCGAATCGAGATTCTCGGGACAGGGAGAGACCCAGTACTTC. This codes for CATESRFSGQGETQYF.

The chain employs TRBV3-1 and TRBJ2-5; 13 positions match TRBD2. CDR3 length: 16 residues. Germline lookup yields CDR1 LGHDT and CDR2 YNNKEL (reference sequence). J was trimmed by 4 bases and V by 8 bases; bases with no gene match: 10. The chain's CDR3 is CASCNRTSGSPETQYF. As DNA, the CDR3 is TGTGCCAGCTGTAATCGGACTAGCGGGAGCCCAGAGACCCAGTACTTC.

In regard to this clonotype: An end of the junction does not agree with germline; a read error may underlie this. The chain recombines TRBV7-7 with TRBJ2-1; possibly TRBD1 or TRBD2 for D (5 bases each). This CDR3 spans 15 amino acids. Germline-derived CDR1 and CDR2 are SSHAT and FNYEAQ (reference sequence). CDR3 DNA sequence: TGTGCTAGCATCCCGGCTCCGGGGCCCTACAATGAGCAGTTCTTC. This gives the protein CASIPAPGPYNEQFF.

The CDR3 DNA reads as TGTGCCAGCAGCTCACTAAGCCTCTCAAACGAGGACGAGCAGTACTTC. Its translation: CASSSLSLSNEDEQYF. The chain combines TRBV7-8 with TRBJ2-7; D uncertain. Trimming shortened V by 4 bases and J by 5 bases, and 21 bases separated the two germline ends. Germline CDR1 is SGHVS and CDR2 is FQNEAQ. The CDR3 has 16 amino acids.

The chain has TRBV6-5 and TRBJ1-5, with 8 bases lining up with TRBD1. Germline assignment: CDR1 MNHEY and CDR2 SVGAGI. Trimming cost V 6 bases and J 4 bases; bases outside gene matches: 8. The CDR3 is made up of 15 amino acids. Here the CDR3 DNA reads TGTGCCAGCAGAACAGGACAGGGAGGTAATCAGCCCCAGCATTTT. Its protein is CASRTGQGGNQPQHF.

Only one count was recorded for this clonotype. This chain links TRBV19 with TRBJ2-7; 7 bases match TRBD1. Germline V gene lookup returns CDR1 LNHDA and CDR2 SQIVND (reference sequence). The CDR3 covers 15 residues. Germline trimming cut 5 bases from V and 0 bases from J; bases unmatched to any gene: 7. The CDR3 region is CASSAGTASSYEQYF. The CDR3 region has the DNA TGTGCCAGTAGTGCCGGGACAGCGAGCTCCTACGAGCAGTACTTC.

The V and J genes are TRBV12-3 or TRBV12-4 and TRBJ1-6; 9 nucleotides align to TRBD1. The V segment lost 5 bases and the J segment 8 bases; nucleotides outside the gene matches: 10. CDR3 length equals 16 residues. CDR3 sequence reads: CASSPALGTGYSPLHF. DNA of the CDR3: TGTGCCAGCAGTCCTGCCCTAGGGACAGGGTATTCACCCCTCCACTTT.

The rearrangement links TRBV23-1 to TRBJ1-1; D gene uncertain. TRBV23-1 is given ORF status, its function remaining uncertain. With 0 bases removed from V and 3 bases from J, the gap between germline ends came to 14 bases. The CDR3 totals 16 residues. CDR3 bases: TGCGCCAGCAGTCAATCGGTATTAGACCGGCACACTGAAGCTTTCTTT. It encodes CASSQSVLDRHTEAFF.

V and J are TRBV6-5 and TRBJ2-1, with D tentatively TRBD2 (5 bases). The V gene's germline CDR1 is MNHEY and CDR2 SVGAGI. V lost 3 bases to trimming and J lost 9 bases, with 12 bases between them. The CDR3 contains 13 residues. The CDR3 protein is CASSYEGTGEQFF. Written as DNA, the CDR3 is TGTGCCAGCAGTTATGAGGGTACGGGTGAGCAGTTCTTC.

J is TRBJ1-5 and V is TRBV9; possible D gene TRBD1, 5 bases. Trimming shortened V by 3 bases and J by 2 bases, and 15 bases separated the two germline ends. The V gene's germline CDR1 is SGDLS and CDR2 YYNGEE. This CDR3 contains 16 residues. The CDR3 DNA is TGTGCCAGCAGCGAGGGGCATGGGGGGGGCAATCAGCCCCAGCATTTT. Encoded protein: CASSEGHGGGNQPQHF.

This chain connects TRBV12-3 or TRBV12-4 to TRBJ1-2, with D possibly being TRBD1 (6 bases). This CDR3 is built from 12 residues. V shed 7 bases and J shed 7 bases, with 13 bases lying between them. In DNA form, the CDR3 reads TGTGCCAGCACGGACAGAACGGGTGGCTACACCTTC. It codes for CASTDRTGGYTF.

With respect to this clonotype: The junction departs from the called germline gene at one end, perhaps through a read error. J is TRBJ1-2 and V is TRBV23-1; no reliable D call. TRBV23-1 is assigned to the ORF class and has an uncertain function. The CDR3 is 8 amino acids. The chain's CDR3 is CQVDGYTF. The CDR3 DNA reads TGTCAGGTTGATGGCTACACCTTC.

This clonotype was counted once. At one of its ends the junction is not consistent with the germline gene, which may arise from a read error. The V and J genes are TRBV7-9 and TRBJ2-2, with D possibly matching TRBD1 (5 bases). Germline loops: CDR1 SEHNR, CDR2 FQNEAQ (reference sequence). This CDR3 spans 15 amino acids. CDR3 coding DNA: TGTGCCAGCAGCTTGAGCCAGGGAAACAACGGGGAGCTGTTTTTT. It yields the protein CASSLSQGNNGELFF.

This clonotype was observed a single time. CDR3 sequence: CASSFRAAPGGGVLEQYF. CDR3 coding DNA: TGTGCCAGCAGCTTCAGGGCCGCCCCCGGCGGAGGGGTCCTTGAGCAGTACTTC. The V call is TRBV7-9, the J call TRBJ2-7, with D perhaps TRBD2 (6 bases). In germline, CDR1 is SEHNR, CDR2 FQNEAQ (reference sequence). V was shortened by 3 bases and J by 7 bases, with 28 bases between the two germline ends. The CDR3 is made up of 18 amino acids.

V gene TRBV14 combines with J gene TRBJ1-1, with D possibly matching TRBD1 (5 bases). The CDR3 totals 14 residues. V lost 0 bases, J lost 6 bases, and 11 bases lay in between. Germline V lookup: CDR1 SGHDN, CDR2 FVKESK. The CDR3 DNA reads TGTGCCAGCAGCCAAGAGAGACAGATGGCTGAAGCTTTCTTT. Translating gives CASSQERQMAEAFF.

The V call is TRBV7-9, the J call TRBJ2-5; D may be TRBD1 or TRBD2 (5 bases each). Trimming stripped 9 bases from V and 4 bases from J, with 12 bases between. The CDR3 loop spans 12 amino acids. Germline CDR1 SEHNR, CDR2 FQNEAQ (reference sequence). This CDR3 reads CASLEGRETQYF. CDR3 DNA sequence: TGTGCCAGTCTAGAGGGGAGAGAGACCCAGTACTTC.

V and J are TRBV12-3 or TRBV12-4 and TRBJ2-7; possibly TRBD1 or TRBD2 for D (5 bases each). V shed 6 bases and J shed 3 bases, with 12 bases lying between them. The CDR3 consists of 13 residues. CDR3 in DNA: TGTGCCAGCAGCCGGGGACCGGGCTACGAGCAGTACTTC. Translation gives CASSRGPGYEQYF.

The V and J genes are TRBV6-2 or TRBV6-3 and TRBJ2-1; D is undetermined. Germline V lookup: CDR1 MNHEY, CDR2 SVGEGT. Deletions cut 2 bases from V and 10 bases from J, with 15 bases between. The CDR3 covers 14 residues. CDR3 sequence reads: CASSYGGSPGEQFF. CDR3 sequence (DNA): TGTGCCAGCAGTTACGGTGGATCTCCGGGCGAGCAGTTCTTC.

The chain has TRBV6-5 and TRBJ1-4; 8 bases line up with TRBD1. V dropped 10 bases and J dropped 8; count of bases not matched to a gene: 9. CDR3 size: 13 residues. The germline V gene encodes CDR1 MNHEY and CDR2 SVGAGI. CDR3 in amino acids: CATGQGQREKLFF. The CDR3 DNA follows: TGTGCCACCGGACAGGGCCAACGGGAAAAACTGTTTTTT.

This sequence joins TRBV7-9 and TRBJ1-2, with D perhaps TRBD1 (5 bases). The CDR3 is 14 residues long. V lost 3 bases and J 2 bases, leaving 10 bases between the germline ends. CDR1 is SEHNR and CDR2 is FQNEAQ in the germline V gene (reference sequence). CDR3 DNA: TGTGCCAGCAGCTTTGCAGGGTTGAACTATGGCTACACCTTC. This sequence encodes CASSFAGLNYGYTF.

The J gene is TRBJ1-2, the V gene TRBV6-2 or TRBV6-3; the D gene is possibly TRBD1 (5 bases). CDR1 is MNHEY, CDR2 SVGEGT, per germline. V was clipped by 0 bases and J by 6 bases, with 11 bases between them. The CDR3 length is 14 residues. CDR3 sequence reads: CASSYSGPLNGYTF. In nucleotides, the CDR3 is TGTGCCAGCAGTTACTCGGGACCTCTGAATGGCTACACCTTC.

The rearrangement links TRBV29-1 to TRBJ2-3; D may be TRBD2 (7 bases). This CDR3 comprises 12 residues. CDR1 SQVTM and CDR2 ANQGSEA come from the germline V gene. CDR3 coding DNA: TGCACCCTAGGGGGGGGGACAGATACGCAGTATTTT. Protein sequence: CTLGGGTDTQYF.

This clonotype was recorded only once. The rearrangement links TRBV2 to TRBJ2-7; D is perhaps TRBD2 (6 bases). Germline CDR1 SNHLY, CDR2 FYNNEI. CDR3 size: 14 residues. Trimming stripped 6 bases from V and 0 bases from J, with 12 bases between. The chain's CDR3 is CASRGDLSSYEQYF. CDR3 sequence (DNA): TGTGCCAGCAGGGGGGACTTGAGCTCCTACGAGCAGTACTTC.

The gene calls are TRBV3-1 and TRBJ2-7, with TRBD2 as a possible D gene (5 bases). Per the germline V gene, CDR1 is LGHDT and CDR2 is YNNKEL (reference sequence). Trimming removed 3 bases from V and 4 bases from J, with 7 bases in between. The CDR3 is made up of 12 amino acids. CDR3 residues: CASSQLAYEQYF. CDR3 coding DNA: TGTGCCAGCAGCCAGTTAGCGTACGAGCAGTACTTC.